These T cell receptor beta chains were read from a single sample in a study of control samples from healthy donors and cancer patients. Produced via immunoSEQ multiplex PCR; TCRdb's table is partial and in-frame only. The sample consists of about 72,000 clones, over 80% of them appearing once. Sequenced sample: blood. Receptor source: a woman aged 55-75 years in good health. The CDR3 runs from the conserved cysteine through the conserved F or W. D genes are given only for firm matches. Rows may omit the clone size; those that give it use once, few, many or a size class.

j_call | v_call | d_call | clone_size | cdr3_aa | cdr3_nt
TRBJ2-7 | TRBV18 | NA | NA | CASSPPVVAGYYEQYF | TGTGCCAGCTCACCACCGGTAGTGGCGGGGTACTACGAGCAGTACTTC
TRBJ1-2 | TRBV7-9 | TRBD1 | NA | CASSLSGQGYYTF | TGTGCCAGCAGCTTGAGCGGACAGGGTTACTACACCTTC
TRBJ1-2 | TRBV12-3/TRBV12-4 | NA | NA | CASSGPGAYGYTF | TGTGCCAGCAGTGGACCCGGGGCATATGGCTACACCTTC
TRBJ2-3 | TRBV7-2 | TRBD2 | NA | CASSLTGTSGVSTDTQYF | TGTGCCAGCAGCCTAACCGGGACTAGCGGGGTGAGCACAGATACGCAGTATTTT
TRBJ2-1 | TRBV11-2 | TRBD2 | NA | CASSPHRLAGANEQFF | TGTGCCAGCAGCCCACATCGACTAGCGGGAGCCAATGAGCAGTTCTTC
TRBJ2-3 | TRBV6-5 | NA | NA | CASSYVRVADTQYF | TGTGCCAGCAGTTACGTCCGCGTGGCAGATACGCAGTATTTT
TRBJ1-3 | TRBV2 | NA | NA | CASIHQENSGNTIYF | TGTGCCAGCATCCACCAGGAGAACTCTGGAAACACCATATATTTT
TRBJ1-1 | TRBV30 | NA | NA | CAWRWAGKNTEAFF | TGTGCCTGGAGGTGGGCAGGGAAGAACACTGAAGCTTTCTTT
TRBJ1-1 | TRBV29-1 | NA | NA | CSVAFGGGTEAFF | TGCAGCGTTGCTTTTGGGGGGGGCACTGAAGCTTTCTTT
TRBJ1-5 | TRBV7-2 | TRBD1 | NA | CASSSGQGAYSNQPQHF | TGTGCCAGCAGCTCGGGACAGGGGGCCTATAGCAATCAGCCCCAGCATTTT
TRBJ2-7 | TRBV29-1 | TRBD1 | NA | CSARTGGYEQYF | TGCAGCGCACGGACAGGGGGTTACGAGCAGTACTTC
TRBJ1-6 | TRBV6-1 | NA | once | CASSEVRATPLHF | TGTGCCAGCAGTGAGGTGCGGGCGACACCCCTCCACTTT
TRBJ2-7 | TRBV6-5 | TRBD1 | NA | CASRGLTGAAYEQYF | TGTGCCAGCAGGGGATTGACAGGGGCGGCCTACGAGCAGTACTTC
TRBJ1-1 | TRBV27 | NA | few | CASSPLRGTEAFF | TGTGCCAGCAGTCCCCTAAGGGGCACTGAAGCTTTCTTT
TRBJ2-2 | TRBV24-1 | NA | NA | CATSVELFF | TGTGCCACCAGTGTGGAGCTGTTTTTT
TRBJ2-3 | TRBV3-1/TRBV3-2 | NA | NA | CASSQGGGISPDTQYF | TGTGCCAGCAGCCAAGGAGGCGGGATAAGCCCAGATACGCAGTATTTT
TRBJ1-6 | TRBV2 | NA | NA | CASSGLPGTPLHF | TGTGCCAGCAGTGGTCTTCCCGGGACACCCCTCCACTTT
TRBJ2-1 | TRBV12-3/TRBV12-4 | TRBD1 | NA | CASRPGQDNEQFF | TGTGCCAGCAGGCCGGGACAGGACAATGAGCAGTTCTTC
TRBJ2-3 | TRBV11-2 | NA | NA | CASSLRPHTDTQYF | TGTGCCAGCAGCCTCCGACCTCACACAGATACGCAGTATTTT
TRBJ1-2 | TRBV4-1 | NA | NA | CASSQDKDYGYTF | TGCGCCAGCAGCCAAGATAAAGATTATGGCTACACCTTC
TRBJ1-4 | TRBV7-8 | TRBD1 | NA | CASSTPTGPNEKLFF | TGTGCCAGCAGCACTCCGACAGGGCCGAATGAAAAACTGTTTTTT
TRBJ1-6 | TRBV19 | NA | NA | CASSNGGRGNSPLHF | TGTGCCAGTAGTAATGGCGGCAGGGGAAATTCACCCCTCCACTTT
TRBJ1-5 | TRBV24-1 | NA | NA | CATSDFTRDQPQHF | TGTGCCACCAGTGATTTCACAAGGGATCAGCCCCAGCATTTT
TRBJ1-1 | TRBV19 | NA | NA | CASSIGQYMNTEAFF | TGTGCCAGTAGTATCGGCCAGTACATGAACACTGAAGCTTTCTTT
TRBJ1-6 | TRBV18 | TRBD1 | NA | CASSPRRTGQNSPLHF | TGTGCCAGCTCACCCCGCCGGACAGGACAAAATTCACCCCTCCACTTT
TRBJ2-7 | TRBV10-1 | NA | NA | CASRVSYEQYF | TGCGCCAGCAGGGTCTCCTACGAGCAGTACTTC
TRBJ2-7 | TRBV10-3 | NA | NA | CAISEPMRERYEQYF | TGTGCCATCAGTGAGCCGATGAGGGAAAGGTACGAGCAGTACTTC
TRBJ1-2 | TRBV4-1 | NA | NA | CASSTRTDYGYTF | TGCGCCAGCAGCACCAGGACTGACTATGGCTACACCTTC
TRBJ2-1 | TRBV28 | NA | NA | CASSSGDEQFF | TGTGCCAGCAGCTCAGGGGATGAGCAGTTCTTC
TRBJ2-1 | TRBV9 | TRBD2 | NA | CASSVEGWASGSSYNEQFF | TGTGCCAGCAGCGTAGAAGGGTGGGCTAGCGGGAGTTCGTACAATGAGCAGTTCTTC
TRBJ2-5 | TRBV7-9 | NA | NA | CASSRQGLETQYF | TGTGCCAGCAGCCGTCAGGGGTTAGAGACCCAGTACTTC
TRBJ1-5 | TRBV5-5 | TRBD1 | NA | CASSSAGGQNPQPQHF | TGTGCCAGCAGCTCGGCGGGGGGACAGAACCCCCAGCCCCAGCATTTT
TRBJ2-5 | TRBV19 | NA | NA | CASTSGGGGETQYF | TGTGCCAGTACCAGTGGGGGCGGGGGAGAGACCCAGTACTTC
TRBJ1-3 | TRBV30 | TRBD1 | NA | CAWSNRGTSRGTIYF | TGTGCCTGGAGTAACAGGGGGACGAGTCGGGGCACCATATATTTT
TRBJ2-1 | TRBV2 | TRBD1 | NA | CASRRPGQGGGEQFF | TGTGCCAGCAGGAGACCGGGACAGGGGGGCGGTGAGCAGTTCTTC
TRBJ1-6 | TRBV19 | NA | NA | CASSIVAGRGSPLHF | TGTGCCAGTAGTATAGTCGCCGGGAGAGGTTCACCCCTCCACTTT
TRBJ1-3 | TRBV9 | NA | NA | CASSVAPGDSGNTIYF | TGTGCCAGCAGCGTAGCTCCGGGGGACTCTGGAAACACCATATATTTT
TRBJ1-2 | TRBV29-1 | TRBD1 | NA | CSVEGPGQGVNGYTF | TGCAGCGTTGAAGGCCCGGGACAGGGTGTGAATGGCTACACCTTC
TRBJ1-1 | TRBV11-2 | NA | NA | CASSIQIPPNTEAFF | TGTGCCAGCAGCATACAAATACCGCCGAACACTGAAGCTTTCTTT
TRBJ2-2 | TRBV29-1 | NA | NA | CSVESPGRTGELFF | TGCAGCGTTGAAAGCCCAGGGAGGACCGGGGAGCTGTTTTTT
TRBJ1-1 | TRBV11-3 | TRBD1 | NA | CASSLGDRRGTEAFF | TGTGCCAGCAGCTTAGGGGACAGGCGTGGAACTGAAGCTTTCTTT
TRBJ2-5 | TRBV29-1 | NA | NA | CSVEDLGGVILETQYF | TGCAGCGTTGAAGATCTAGGTGGGGTGATTTTGGAGACCCAGTACTTC
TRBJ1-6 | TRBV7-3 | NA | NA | CASSWSRGRPLHF | TGTGCCAGCAGCTGGTCGCGGGGAAGACCCCTCCACTTT
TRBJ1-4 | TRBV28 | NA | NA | CASRSLGGQNEKLFF | TGTGCCAGCAGATCCCTCGGGGGGCAAAATGAAAAACTGTTTTTT
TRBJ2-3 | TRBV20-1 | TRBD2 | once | CSASPLLAGVAADTQYF | TGCAGTGCTAGTCCCTTGTTAGCGGGAGTCGCCGCAGATACGCAGTATTTT
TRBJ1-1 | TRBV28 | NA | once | CASSLSARREAFF | TGTGCCAGCAGTTTATCAGCCCGCAGGGAGGCTTTCTTT
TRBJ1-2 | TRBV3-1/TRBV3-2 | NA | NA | CASSPRTGILYGYTF | TGTGCCAGCAGCCCCCGGACGGGGATACTCTATGGCTACACCTTC
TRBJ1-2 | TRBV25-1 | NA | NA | CASSAFSNYGYTF | TGTGCCAGCAGCGCTTTCTCTAACTATGGCTACACCTTC
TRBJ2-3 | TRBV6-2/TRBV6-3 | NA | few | CASSYSLLDSTDTQYF | TGTGCCAGCAGTTACAGCCTACTCGACTCCACAGATACGCAGTATTTT
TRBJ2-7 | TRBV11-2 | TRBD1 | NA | CASSHGQGWYEQYF | TGTGCCAGCAGCCACGGACAGGGGTGGTACGAGCAGTACTTC
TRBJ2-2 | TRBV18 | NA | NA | CASSSGPGTGELFF | TGTGCCAGCTCATCCGGGCCGGGTACCGGGGAGCTGTTTTTT
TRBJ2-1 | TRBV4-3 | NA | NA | CASNQDGGNEQFF | TGCGCCAGCAACCAAGATGGGGGGAATGAGCAGTTCTTC
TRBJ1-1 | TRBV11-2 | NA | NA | CASSRVGQPEAFF | TGTGCCAGCAGTCGGGTCGGACAGCCTGAAGCTTTCTTT
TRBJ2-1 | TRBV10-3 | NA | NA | CAISESSSHEQFF | TGTGCCATCAGTGAGTCGTCTAGCCATGAGCAGTTCTTC
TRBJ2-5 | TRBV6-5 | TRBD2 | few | CASSYSLSGGGETQYF | TGTGCCAGCAGTTACTCCCTATCCGGCGGGGGGGAGACCCAGTACTTC
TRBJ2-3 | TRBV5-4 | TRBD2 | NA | CASSALAESTDTQYF | TGTGCCAGCAGCGCGCTAGCGGAAAGCACAGATACGCAGTATTTT
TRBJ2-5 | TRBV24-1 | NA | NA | CATSGAQGPQETQYF | TGTGCCACCAGTGGAGCACAGGGCCCTCAAGAGACCCAGTACTTC
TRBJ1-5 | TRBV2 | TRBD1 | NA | CASRSGQGSNQPQHF | TGTGCCAGCAGATCGGGACAGGGTAGCAATCAGCCCCAGCATTTT